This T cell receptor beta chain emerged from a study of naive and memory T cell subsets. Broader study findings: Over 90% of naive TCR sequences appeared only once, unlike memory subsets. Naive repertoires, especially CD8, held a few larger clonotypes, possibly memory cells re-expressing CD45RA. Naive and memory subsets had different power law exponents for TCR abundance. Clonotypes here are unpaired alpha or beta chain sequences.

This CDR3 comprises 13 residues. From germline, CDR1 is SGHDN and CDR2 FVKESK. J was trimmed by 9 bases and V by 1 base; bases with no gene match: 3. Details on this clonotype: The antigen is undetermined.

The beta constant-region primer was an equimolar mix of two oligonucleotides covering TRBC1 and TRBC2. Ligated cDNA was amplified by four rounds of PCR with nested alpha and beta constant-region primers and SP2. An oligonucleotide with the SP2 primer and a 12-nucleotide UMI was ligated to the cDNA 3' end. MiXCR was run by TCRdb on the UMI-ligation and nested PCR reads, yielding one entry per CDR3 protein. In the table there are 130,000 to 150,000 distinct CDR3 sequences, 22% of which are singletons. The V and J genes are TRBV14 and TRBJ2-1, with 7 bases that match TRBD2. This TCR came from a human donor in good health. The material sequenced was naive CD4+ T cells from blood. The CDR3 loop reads CASSQVLAAEQFF. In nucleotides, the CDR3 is TGTGCCAGCAGCCAAGTCCTAGCGGCTGAGCAGTTCTTC.